This is a list of T cell receptor beta chains from one sample in a study of T cell clones after liver transplantation. Only in-frame clones appear in the TCRdb table, and some are missing; sequencing was by immunoSEQ multiplex PCR. The data contain tens of thousands of clones, 84% of them singletons. The source material was CD4+ T cells from blood, sampled before liver transplant. These receptors were taken from a human donor who received a liver transplant. The CDR3 runs from the conserved cysteine through the conserved F or W. A D gene is named only where the DNA matches it firmly. A clone size is listed for some rows: how often the clone was seen (once, few, many), or a class if it is expanded.

j_gene: TRBJ1-1; abundance: NA; d_gene: NA; v_gene: TRBV25-1; CDR3nt: TGTGCCAGCAGAGAGAGATTGAACACTGAAGCTTTCTTT; CDR3aa: CASRERLNTEAFF
j_gene: TRBJ1-2; abundance: NA; d_gene: NA; v_gene: TRBV6-5; CDR3nt: TGTGCCAGCAGTTCGACAGTGTTTACTTCCTATGGCTACACCTTC; CDR3aa: CASSSTVFTSYGYTF
j_gene: TRBJ2-7; abundance: NA; d_gene: TRBD2; v_gene: TRBV12-5; CDR3nt: TGTGCTAGTGGACAAGGCACTAGCGGGGGAACCGAGCAGTACTTC; CDR3aa: CASGQGTSGGTEQYF
j_gene: TRBJ2-5; abundance: NA; d_gene: NA; v_gene: TRBV7-7; CDR3nt: TGTGCCAGCAGCGGCCGATTAGGGGAGACCCAGTACTTC; CDR3aa: CASSGRLGETQYF
j_gene: TRBJ1-1; abundance: NA; d_gene: NA; v_gene: TRBV6-6; CDR3nt: TGTGCCAGCAGTTTCCCTAGATCGGACACTGAAGCTTTCTTT; CDR3aa: CASSFPRSDTEAFF
j_gene: TRBJ2-7; abundance: once; d_gene: NA; v_gene: TRBV5-1; CDR3nt: TGCGCCAGCAGCTTGGGCCCCGGGCTGTCTCCCGACGAGCAGTACTTC; CDR3aa: CASSLGPGLSPDEQYF
j_gene: TRBJ2-2; abundance: NA; d_gene: TRBD1; v_gene: TRBV5-1; CDR3nt: TGCGCCAGCAGGAGGGACAGCTCCGCGAACACCGGGGAGCTGTTTTTT; CDR3aa: CASRRDSSANTGELFF
j_gene: TRBJ2-2; abundance: NA; d_gene: NA; v_gene: TRBV14; CDR3nt: TGTGCCAGCAGCCAAGCCGGCAGGGGGGGCACCGGGGAGCTGTTTTTT; CDR3aa: CASSQAGRGGTGELFF
j_gene: TRBJ2-7; abundance: NA; d_gene: NA; v_gene: TRBV7-2; CDR3nt: TGTGCCAGCAGCCTAGCTTCCGGGCGGACAAACTACGAGCAGTACTTC; CDR3aa: CASSLASGRTNYEQYF
j_gene: TRBJ1-2; abundance: NA; d_gene: NA; v_gene: TRBV4-1; CDR3nt: TGCGCCAGCAGCCATGGGGGGGAAGGGGGAGACTATGGCTACACCTTC; CDR3aa: CASSHGGEGGDYGYTF
j_gene: TRBJ2-2; abundance: NA; d_gene: TRBD2; v_gene: TRBV7-9; CDR3nt: TGTGCCAGCAGCTCGAGGACTAGCGGCATTAACACCGGGGAGCTGTTTTTT; CDR3aa: CASSSRTSGINTGELFF